This T cell receptor (beta chain) originates from a study of vaccination and CD4 T cells after COVID-19. The study, taken as a whole, reports: No early post-infection timepoints were studied, and convalescent patients studied were relatively few.

In the case of this clonotype: Its antigen is not identified.

TCRdb itself ran the PCR reads through MiXCR, one entry per CDR3 protein. This sample carries some 18,000 distinct CDR3 sequences, around two thirds of them seen once, and the ten largest clones take approximately 0.97%. V lost 1 base and J lost 2, with 17 bases in between. CDR3 size: 17 residues. The germline CDR1 and CDR2 sequences are DFQATT and SNEGSKA (reference sequence). The chain carries TRBV20-1 and TRBJ2-2; D possibly corresponds to TRBD2 (6 bases). Sequenced here: CD4+ T cells from blood, sampled before SARS-CoV-2 vaccination. The receptor comes from a human donor who had recovered from COVID-19. In nucleotides, the CDR3 is TGCAGTGCTAGAGCGATAGCCGGGACTGGAAACACCGGGGAGCTGTTTTTT. Protein sequence: CSARAIAGTGNTGELFF.